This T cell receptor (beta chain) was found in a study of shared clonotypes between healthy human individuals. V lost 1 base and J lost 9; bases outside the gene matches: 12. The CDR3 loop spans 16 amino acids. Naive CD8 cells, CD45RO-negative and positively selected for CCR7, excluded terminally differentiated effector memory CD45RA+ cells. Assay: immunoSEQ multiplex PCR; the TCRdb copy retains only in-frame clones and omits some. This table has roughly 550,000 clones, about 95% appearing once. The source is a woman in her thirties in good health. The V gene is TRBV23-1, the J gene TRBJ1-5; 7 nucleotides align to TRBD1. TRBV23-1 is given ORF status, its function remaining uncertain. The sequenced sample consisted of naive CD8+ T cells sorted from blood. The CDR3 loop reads CASSQFTQGRKGPQHF. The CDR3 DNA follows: TGCGCCAGCAGTCAATTTACACAGGGGAGAAAGGGGCCCCAGCATTTT.